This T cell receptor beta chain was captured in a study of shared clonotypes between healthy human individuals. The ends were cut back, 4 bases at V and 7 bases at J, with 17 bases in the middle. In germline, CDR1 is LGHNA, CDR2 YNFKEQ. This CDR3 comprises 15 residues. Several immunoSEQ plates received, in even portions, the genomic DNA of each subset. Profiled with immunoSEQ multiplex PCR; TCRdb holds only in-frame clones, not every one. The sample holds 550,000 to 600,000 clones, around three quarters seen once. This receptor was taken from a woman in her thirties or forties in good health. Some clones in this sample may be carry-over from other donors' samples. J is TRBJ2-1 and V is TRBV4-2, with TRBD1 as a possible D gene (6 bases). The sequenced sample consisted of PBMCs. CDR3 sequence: CASSPTQGRANEQFF. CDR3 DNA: TGTGCCAGCAGCCCAACACAGGGCAGGGCTAATGAGCAGTTCTTC.